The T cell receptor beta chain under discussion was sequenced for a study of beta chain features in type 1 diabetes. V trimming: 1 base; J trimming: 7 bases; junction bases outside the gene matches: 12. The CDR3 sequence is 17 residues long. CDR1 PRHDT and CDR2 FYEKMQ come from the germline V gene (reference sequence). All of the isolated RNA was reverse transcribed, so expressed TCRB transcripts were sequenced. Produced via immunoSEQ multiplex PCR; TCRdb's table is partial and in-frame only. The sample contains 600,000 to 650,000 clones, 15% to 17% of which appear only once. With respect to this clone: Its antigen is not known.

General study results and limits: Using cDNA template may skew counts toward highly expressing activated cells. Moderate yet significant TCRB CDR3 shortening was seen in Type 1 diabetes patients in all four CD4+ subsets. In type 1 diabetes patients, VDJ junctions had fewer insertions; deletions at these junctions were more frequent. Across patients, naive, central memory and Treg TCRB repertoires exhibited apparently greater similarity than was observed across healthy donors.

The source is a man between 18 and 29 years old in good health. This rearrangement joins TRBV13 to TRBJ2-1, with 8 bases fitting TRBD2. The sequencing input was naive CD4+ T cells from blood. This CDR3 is CASSLDSRLAPTNEQFF. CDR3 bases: TGTGCCAGCAGCTTAGACAGCCGACTAGCGCCAACTAATGAGCAGTTCTTC.